This T cell receptor beta chain was observed in a study of identical twins. Findings and caveats of the study: Sequences that were beta out-of-frame showed weaker excess twin sharing. Not following the same donors, the study drew its conclusions from cross-sectional statistical analysis. Invariant T cells like MAIT and iNKT could partly confound the zero-insertion analyses. The study found excess low generation probability among twin-shared out-of-frame alpha sequences.

TCRdb fed the 5' RACE reads into MiXCR, producing one record per CDR3 protein. The sample has 550,000 to 800,000 distinct CDR3 sequences; under 8.5% are singletons. Comments on this clonotype: Its specificity is not known.

CDR3 length equals 14 residues. Germline V gene data show CDR1 as SNHLY and CDR2 as FYNNEI. This sample also appeared in a second study, on yellow fever vaccine responses in identical twins.

Sequenced input: PBMCs. The rearrangement joins TRBV2 to TRBJ1-3; unclear D gene. The clonotype originates from a woman younger than 35 in good health. This CDR3 reads CATSEGVMGNTIYF. For the CDR3, the DNA is TGTGCTACCTCCGAGGGCGTCATGGGAAACACCATATATTTT.